These 9 T cell receptor beta chains were sequenced from one sample in a study of T cell responses to AZD1222 COVID-19 vaccine. Assay: immunoSEQ multiplex PCR; the TCRdb copy retains only in-frame clones and omits some. The profile covers 75,000 to 95,000 clones, with roughly 81% appearing a single time and approximately 13% taken by the ten largest. This specimen was peripheral blood, taken on day 0 of AZD1222 vaccination. The receptors were gathered from an adult in good health.

This chain connects TRBV5-5 to TRBJ1-4; no clear D gene. The CDR3 totals 13 residues. Trimming shortened V by 2 bases and J by 5 bases, and 7 bases separated the two germline ends. In germline, CDR1 is SGHKS, CDR2 YYEKEE (reference sequence). This chain's CDR3 is CASSLRENEKLFF. In DNA, the CDR3 is TGTGCCAGCAGCTTACGGGAAAATGAAAAACTGTTTTTT.

V gene TRBV9 combines with J gene TRBJ1-1; perhaps TRBD1 as D (6 bases). Germline CDR1 SGDLS, CDR2 YYNGEE. This CDR3 is 14 amino acids long. Trimming took off 7 bases at V and 0 bases at J, with 13 bases between the two ends. The CDR3 sequence: CASAEKGVNTEAFF. DNA of the CDR3: TGTGCCAGCGCGGAAAAGGGGGTGAACACTGAAGCTTTCTTT. The complete variable domain, with remaining parts taken from reference TRBV9 and TRBJ1-1, reads DSGVTQTPKHLITATGQRVTLRCSPRSGDLSVYWYQQSLDQGLQFLIQYYNGEERAKGNILERFSAQQFPDLHSELNLSSLELGDSALYFCASAEKGVNTEAFFGQGTRLTVV.

The chain employs TRBV2 and TRBJ1-1; 7 positions match TRBD1. This CDR3 contains 13 residues. Unmatched junction bases numbered 1, after V lost 2 bases and J lost 4 bases. Germline CDR1 reads SNHLY; CDR2 reads FYNNEI. In nucleotides, the CDR3 is TGTGCCAGCAGTGAAAACAGGGGCACTGAAGCTTTCTTT. Amino acid sequence: CASSENRGTEAFF.

This clone was seen only once. V is TRBV5-1 and J is TRBJ1-2; unclear D gene. Looked up from germline, CDR1 is SGHRS and CDR2 is YFSETQ. The CDR3 sequence is 11 residues long. With 5 bases removed from V and 2 bases from J, the gap between germline ends came to 4 bases. The CDR3 DNA reads as TGCGCCAGCAGGGACAACTATGGCTACACCTTC. This encodes CASRDNYGYTF.

This chain links TRBV19 with TRBJ1-4; TRBD1 aligns across 9 bases. The CDR3 has 15 amino acids. Germline CDR1 and CDR2: LNHDA and SQIVND (reference sequence). Losses at the gene ends were 7 bases for V and 7 bases for J; bases not matched to a gene: 10. CDR3 DNA sequence: TGTGCCAGTACAACCCGTACAGGGGGCGTTGAAAAACTGTTTTTT. This encodes CASTTRTGGVEKLFF.

V usage is TRBV5-1 and J usage is TRBJ1-4, with TRBD1 identical over 8 bases. J gave up 6 bases and V 4 bases, and 5 bases lay outside the gene matches. Germline CDR1 reads SGHRS; CDR2 reads YFSETQ. The length of the CDR3 is 14 residues. The CDR3 nucleotides are TGCGCCAGCAGCCCCGGACAGGGAGATGAAAAACTGTTTTTT. Translation gives CASSPGQGDEKLFF.

The chain is built from TRBV5-1 and TRBJ1-1; D is possibly TRBD1 (6 bases). The CDR3 contains 17 residues. Germline V lookup: CDR1 SGHRS, CDR2 YFSETQ. The ends were cut back, 3 bases at V and 4 bases at J, with 22 bases in the middle. DNA of the CDR3: TGCGCCAGCAGCTCGCCTCCGGACAGCCCTTTGAGCACTGAAGCTTTCTTT. Translated, it gives CASSSPPDSPLSTEAFF.

The chain recombines TRBV6-2 or TRBV6-3 with TRBJ2-5; 8 nucleotides agree with TRBD2. The CDR3 spans 15 residues. The germline V gene encodes CDR1 MNHEY and CDR2 SVGEGT. Trimming cost V 4 bases and J 5 bases; bases outside gene matches: 9. The CDR3 sequence is CASSWVGGARETQYF. The CDR3 bases are TGTGCCAGCAGTTGGGTCGGGGGGGCCAGGGAGACCCAGTACTTC.

V usage is TRBV5-8 and J usage is TRBJ1-5; tentatively, D is TRBD1 (6 bases). The germline CDR1 and CDR2 sequences are SGHTS and YDEGEE. The CDR3 has 13 amino acids. Trimming shortened V by 5 bases and J by 6 bases, and 12 bases separated the two germline ends. CDR3 sequence reads: CASSGGGGQPQHF. The CDR3 bases are TGTGCCAGCAGTGGGGGCGGCGGTCAGCCCCAGCATTTT.